A selection of T cell receptor beta chains follows, all from one sample in a study of technical replicates of blood from a handful of donors. Sequencing used immunoSEQ multiplex PCR; TCRdb keeps in-frame clones, though not all of them. The sample includes 75,000 to 90,000 clones, 93% seen only once; the top ten take approximately 0.35%. Material for sequencing was T cells isolated from PBMCs. The receptors shown here come from a human donor in good health. CDR3s include the opening cysteine and the closing phenylalanine or tryptophan. The D gene is left open where the match is weak. Clone size is stated in some rows and not others, as once, few, many or a class when expanded.

abundance	v_gene	j_gene	d_gene	CDR3aa	CDR3nt
NA	TRBV29-1	TRBJ2-5	NA	CSVEMQQETQYF	TGCAGCGTTGAAATGCAGCAAGAGACCCAGTACTTC
NA	TRBV11-3	TRBJ2-1	NA	CASSLDNNEQFF	TGTGCCAGCAGCTTAGACAATAATGAGCAGTTCTTC
NA	TRBV4-2	TRBJ1-1	NA	CASSRELDTEAFF	TGTGCCAGCAGCCGCGAGTTAGACACTGAAGCTTTCTTT
NA	TRBV11-2	TRBJ1-1	TRBD1	CASSSWTGGTEAFF	TGTGCCAGCAGCTCCTGGACAGGGGGGACTGAAGCTTTCTTT
NA	TRBV4-2	TRBJ2-5	NA	CASSQEGHGGQETQYF	TGTGCCAGCAGCCAAGAAGGACACGGGGGCCAAGAGACCCAGTACTTC
NA	TRBV7-9	TRBJ2-7	TRBD1	CASSFGTGTYEQYF	TGTGCCAGCAGCTTTGGGACAGGGACCTACGAGCAGTACTTC
NA	TRBV7-9	TRBJ2-1	TRBD2	CATPGTTYYNEQFF	TGTGCCACCCCCGGGACTACTTACTACAATGAGCAGTTCTTC
NA	TRBV6-5	TRBJ2-2	TRBD1	CASSTGGGELFF	TGTGCCAGCAGTACAGGGGGCGGGGAGCTGTTTTTT
NA	TRBV2	TRBJ1-1	NA	CASVETGGGYTEAFF	TGTGCCAGCGTAGAGACCGGCGGGGGATACACTGAAGCTTTCTTT
NA	TRBV6-5	TRBJ2-7	NA	CASSSPDRSYEQYF	TGTGCCAGCAGCTCTCCGGACAGATCCTACGAGCAGTACTTC
NA	TRBV4-1	TRBJ1-4	TRBD1	CASSRQGLGTNEKLFF	TGCGCCAGCAGCCGACAGGGTTTAGGAACTAATGAAAAACTGTTTTTT
NA	TRBV4-1	TRBJ2-5	NA	CASSKQGQETQYF	TGCGCCAGCAGTAAACAGGGACAAGAGACCCAGTACTTC
NA	TRBV5-4	TRBJ2-7	NA	CASSLERSRPYEQYF	TGTGCCAGCAGCTTGGAGAGGTCCCGTCCCTACGAGCAGTACTTC
NA	TRBV6-5	TRBJ2-5	NA	CASRSTGRETQYF	TGTGCCAGCAGGTCAACAGGAAGAGAGACCCAGTACTTC
NA	TRBV6-5	TRBJ1-1	NA	CASSYSRMGAEAFF	TGTGCCAGCAGTTACTCCCGGATGGGCGCTGAAGCTTTCTTT
NA	TRBV4-3	TRBJ2-7	NA	CASSQGPGLSYEQYF	TGCGCCAGCAGCCAAGGGCCGGGACTTTCCTACGAGCAGTACTTC
NA	TRBV7-8	TRBJ1-4	TRBD1	CASSLGQGVANEKLFF	TGTGCCAGCAGCTTAGGACAGGGGGTGGCTAATGAAAAACTGTTTTTT
NA	TRBV6-1	TRBJ2-5	NA	CASSGEGETQYF	TGTGCCAGCTCAGGGGAGGGAGAGACCCAGTACTTC
once	TRBV2	TRBJ2-1	NA	CASSPGQINNEQFF	TGTGCCAGCAGCCCTGGACAGATTAACAATGAGCAGTTCTTC
NA	TRBV7-9	TRBJ1-4	NA	CASSWGGDNEKLFF	TGTGCCAGCAGCTGGGGGGGTGATAATGAAAAACTGTTTTTT
NA	TRBV7-9	TRBJ1-1	NA	CASSHGESTTEAFF	TGTGCCAGCAGCCACGGGGAGAGTACCACTGAAGCTTTCTTT
NA	TRBV28	TRBJ1-4	NA	CASYNRANEKLFF	TGTGCCAGCTATAATAGAGCGAATGAAAAACTGTTTTTT
NA	TRBV11-3	TRBJ1-1	TRBD1	CASSLVSGGTEAFF	TGTGCCAGCAGCTTAGTGTCAGGGGGCACTGAAGCTTTCTTT
NA	TRBV5-4	TRBJ2-5	NA	CASSLEGLPGETQYF	TGTGCCAGCAGCTTGGAGGGTCTTCCGGGGGAGACCCAGTACTTC
NA	TRBV30	TRBJ2-1	TRBD2	CAWRGLAGEQFF	TGTGCCTGGAGGGGACTAGCCGGTGAGCAGTTCTTC
NA	TRBV13	TRBJ2-7	NA	CASSLGPVTYEQYF	TGTGCCAGCAGCTTAGGCCCGGTAACCTACGAGCAGTACTTC
NA	TRBV6-5	TRBJ2-7	TRBD2	CASSRAGYEQYF	TGTGCCAGCAGTAGAGCGGGATACGAGCAGTACTTC
NA	TRBV21-1	TRBJ1-1	NA	CASSKNRAFNNTEAFF	TGTGCCAGCAGCAAAAACAGGGCTTTTAACAACACTGAAGCTTTCTTT
NA	TRBV6-1	TRBJ2-7	NA	CASSGTIEGYEQYF	TGTGCCAGCAGTGGGACTATCGAGGGATACGAGCAGTACTTC
once	TRBV5-1	TRBJ2-5	NA	CASSLDLGETQYF	TGCGCCAGCAGCTTGGACCTAGGCGAGACCCAGTACTTC
once	TRBV29-1	TRBJ1-1	NA	CSVEDFRAFF	TGCAGCGTTGAAGATTTTAGAGCTTTCTTT
NA	TRBV5-6	TRBJ2-7	NA	CASSLGYRESSYEQYF	TGTGCCAGCAGCTTGGGGTACCGGGAGAGCTCCTACGAGCAGTACTTC
NA	TRBV9	TRBJ2-5	NA	CASSTGLSSSETQYF	TGTGCCAGCAGCACAGGACTAAGTTCTTCAGAGACCCAGTACTTC
NA	TRBV4-3	TRBJ2-6	NA	CASSQARSGQSANVLTF	TGCGCCAGCAGCCAAGCCAGATCGGGTCAGTCGGCCAACGTCCTGACTTTC
NA	TRBV19	TRBJ2-2	NA	CASSELSESSGELFF	TGTGCCAGTAGTGAGTTATCCGAGTCATCCGGGGAGCTGTTTTTT
once	TRBV13	TRBJ2-6	NA	CASSSKKTGPWANVLTF	TGTGCCAGCAGCTCCAAAAAAACAGGGCCTTGGGCCAACGTCCTGACTTTC
NA	TRBV9	TRBJ1-3	NA	CASSDIQGNTIYF	TGTGCCAGCAGCGATATTCAGGGAAACACCATATATTTT
NA	TRBV5-6	TRBJ2-1	TRBD2	CASSLSLGLVKRDNEQFF	TGTGCCAGCAGCTTGTCATTGGGACTAGTTAAGAGGGACAATGAGCAGTTCTTC
NA	TRBV27	TRBJ2-3	NA	CASSSGTLSTDTQYF	TGTGCCAGCAGTTCAGGAACACTTAGCACAGATACGCAGTATTTT